This T cell receptor (beta chain) derives from a study of T cell responses to AZD1222 COVID-19 vaccine. Trimming cost V 10 bases and J 5 bases, with 14 bases left between them. CDR3 length equals 12 residues. The germline gives CDR1 LNHDA, CDR2 SQIVND (reference sequence). Pooled together were second doses at about 4 or about 12 weeks. This clone was recorded only once. Its cognate antigen is unknown. The data were produced by immunoSEQ multiplex PCR, yet TCRdb's version contains in-frame clones alone and is incomplete. In the table there are about 200,000 clones, 80% to 95% of which are singletons. Study observations and caveats: Mostly white British, mostly female donors; authors suggested clonal diversity may be underestimated. Scientists sampled the repertoires only once the peak T cell response had passed. Of the AZD1222 recipients, only 6 or 7 were seropositive at baseline.

The chain combines TRBV19 with TRBJ1-1; no reliable D call. The sample was peripheral blood, taken 28 days after the second AZD1222 dose. This clonotype was obtained from an adult who received the AZD1222 COVID-19 vaccine. The CDR3 nucleotides read TGTGCCACCCCTGTCGAGCGAACTGAAGCTTTCTTT. Amino acids: CATPVERTEAFF.